The next 22 T cell receptor beta chains were all read from a single sample in a study of beta chain features in type 1 diabetes listed by TCRdb under 2018. The method was the immunoSEQ multiplex PCR assay. The entire isolated RNA was reverse transcribed using the High Capacity cDNA Reverse Transcription Kit, and thus expressed TCRB transcripts were sequenced. What TCRdb holds here is the immuneACCESS table cut down to in-frame rearrangements. Part of the clones is not present; checked against another copy, under half of the missing clones reflect an unresolved V gene, and the others are unexplained. This sample comprises just over 450,000 clones, roughly 31% of them detected only once. Clones ranked in the top ten supply roughly 0.06% of the sample. Sequences were obtained from naive CD4+ T cells from blood. The cell subset or site label here, explained by the study, means: true naive CD4+ T cells. Receptors originate from a young man in good health.

This clone was observed a handful of times. The chain links TRBV7-9 to TRBJ2-3; no clear D gene. The V gene's germline CDR1 is SEHNR and CDR2 FQNEAQ (reference sequence). This CDR3 region has 14 residues. V was cut by 7 bases and J by 0 bases, with 11 bases left in between. Here the CDR3 DNA reads TGTGCCAGCAACCTTGGCGGTAGCACAGATACGCAGTATTTT. This gives the protein CASNLGGSTDTQYF.

The J gene is TRBJ2-1, the V gene TRBV6-4, with D perhaps matching TRBD1 or TRBD2 (6 bases each). V was cut by 8 bases and J by 9 bases, with 11 bases left in between. The CDR3 is made up of 11 amino acids. Germline V gene lookup returns CDR1 MRHNA and CDR2 SNTAGT. The CDR3 coding sequence is TGTGCCAGCGGGAAGGGGGGTGAGCAGTTCTTC. This codes for CASGKGGEQFF.

The chain employs TRBV11-1 and TRBJ2-1, with 15 bases identical to TRBD2. J was trimmed by 8 bases and V by 5 bases; bases with no gene match: 13. Germline V CDR1 and CDR2: SGHAT, FQDESV (reference sequence). The CDR3 contains 18 residues. The CDR3 protein is CASSQGLAGGMSPHEQFF. CDR3 nucleotides: TGTGCCAGCAGCCAAGGACTAGCGGGAGGGATGAGTCCCCATGAGCAGTTCTTC.

This clone was seen only a few times. Other DNA sequences in the same sample also yield this CDR3. The chain recombines TRBV30 with TRBJ1-4, with D unresolved. The CDR3 has 13 amino acids. Trimming removed 0 bases at V and 5 bases at J, with 7 bases between. CDR1 GTSNPN and CDR2 SVGIG come from the germline V gene (reference sequence). CDR3 nucleotides: TGTGCCTGGAGTGTAAGACTCAATGAAAAACTGTTTTTT. Amino acid sequence: CAWSVRLNEKLFF.

This clone was counted only a few times. The chain is built from TRBV14 and TRBJ2-1; maybe TRBD2 (6 bases). This CDR3 comprises 17 residues. CDR1 is SGHDN, CDR2 FVKESK, per germline. Trimming removed 2 bases at V and 3 bases at J, with 17 bases between. The CDR3 loop is CASSQPSASGFYNEQFF. The CDR3 DNA is TGTGCCAGCAGCCAACCTAGCGCGTCTGGGTTCTACAATGAGCAGTTCTTC.

In this sample, this clone turned up a few times. V and J are TRBV7-2 and TRBJ2-1, with D maybe TRBD2 (6 bases). CDR3 length equals 16 residues. The germline V gene encodes CDR1 SGHTA and CDR2 FQGNSA. Between the trimmed V and J ends, which lost 5 bases and 9 bases, there was a span of 23 bases. CDR3 in amino acids: CASSPNTGTSSSEQFF. CDR3 sequence (DNA): TGTGCCAGCAGCCCTAATACCGGGACTTCTTCTAGTGAGCAGTTCTTC.

The V call is TRBV30, the J call TRBJ2-1, with D unresolved. The germline gives CDR1 GTSNPN, CDR2 SVGIG (reference sequence). The ends were cut back, 1 base at V and 1 base at J, with 5 bases in the middle. This CDR3 contains 13 residues. The CDR3 loop reads CAWSGVSYNEQFF. As DNA, the CDR3 is TGTGCCTGGAGTGGGGTTTCCTACAATGAGCAGTTCTTC.

Only a few counts were recorded for this clone. The CDR3 region has the DNA TGTGCCTGGAGTGTACGTGACATTCAGTACTTC. Protein product: CAWSVRDIQYF. This chain uses TRBV30 with TRBJ2-4, with D unresolved. The CDR3 extends over 11 amino acids. Germline values: CDR1 GTSNPN, CDR2 SVGIG (reference sequence). The V and J ends lost 0 bases and 8 bases respectively, with 5 bases between them.

J is TRBJ2-3 and V is TRBV27; 8 positions match TRBD1. Germline loops: CDR1 MNHEY, CDR2 SMNVEV (reference sequence). J was trimmed by 3 bases and V by 2 bases; bases with no gene match: 4. This CDR3 comprises 15 residues. This chain's CDR3 is CASSLQGARTDTQYF. The CDR3 DNA reads as TGTGCCAGCAGTTTACAGGGGGCGCGTACAGATACGCAGTATTTT.

This clone was seen a few times. This chain joins TRBV5-1 and TRBJ2-5, with D uncertain. Germline V gene sequence: CDR1 SGHRS, CDR2 YFSETQ. CDR3 length: 14 amino acids. Trimming removed 0 bases at V and 5 bases at J, with 11 bases between. The CDR3 region is CASSLAGPSETQYF. Written as DNA, the CDR3 is TGCGCCAGCAGCTTGGCGGGCCCATCGGAGACCCAGTACTTC.

This clone has just a few counts. The CDR3 nucleotides read TGTGCCAGCAGCTGGAGCAGGGAGGCCGGGGAGCTGTTTTTT. Translating gives CASSWSREAGELFF. This chain connects TRBV9 to TRBJ2-2; TRBD2 is a possible D gene (6 bases). Germline lookup yields CDR1 SGDLS and CDR2 YYNGEE. V gave up 4 bases and J gave up 6 bases, with 13 bases separating them. The CDR3 runs 14 residues.

This clone was counted a few times. Other DNA sequences in this specimen translate into the identical CDR3. This rearrangement joins TRBV5-1 to TRBJ1-2; D is unclear. The V gene's germline CDR1 is SGHRS and CDR2 YFSETQ. This CDR3 contains 13 residues. Deletions cut 0 bases from V and 2 bases from J, with 5 bases between. This CDR3 reads CASSLAGNYGYTF. CDR3 in DNA: TGCGCCAGCAGCTTGGCGGGGAACTATGGCTACACCTTC.

This clone has a handful of counts. V gene TRBV18 combines with J gene TRBJ1-5; a weak D match, TRBD1 (5 bases). This CDR3 contains 13 residues. Germline V gene data show CDR1 as KGHSH and CDR2 as LQKENI. V lost 1 base and J 5 bases, leaving 6 bases between the germline ends. CDR3 residues: CASSPQGDQPQHF. As DNA, the CDR3 is TGTGCCAGCTCACCACAAGGGGATCAGCCCCAGCATTTT.

The chain links TRBV7-9 to TRBJ1-1, with D unclear. Germline V CDR1 and CDR2: SEHNR, FQNEAQ (reference sequence). The CDR3 extends over 14 amino acids. Trimming shortened V by 5 bases and J by 6 bases, and 16 bases separated the two germline ends. CDR3 residues: CASSPLSGIPEAFF. The DNA for the CDR3 is TGTGCCAGCAGCCCGTTGTCGGGGATACCTGAAGCTTTCTTT.

This clone turned up a few times. This rearrangement joins TRBV30 to TRBJ2-3, with 7 bases fitting TRBD1. Germline V lookup: CDR1 GTSNPN, CDR2 SVGIG (reference sequence). The CDR3 loop spans 13 amino acids. V shed 5 bases, J shed 3 bases, and the junction held 5 bases outside the gene matches. CDR3 loop: CAWDDRATDTQYF. CDR3 sequence (DNA): TGTGCCTGGGACGACAGGGCTACAGATACGCAGTATTTT.

The V gene is TRBV5-4, the J gene TRBJ2-1, with TRBD2 as a possible D gene (6 bases). From germline, CDR1 is SGHNT and CDR2 YYREEE (reference sequence). V was clipped by 6 bases and J by 2 bases, with 21 bases between them. This CDR3 spans 17 amino acids. CDR3 coding DNA: TGTGCCAGCACTACGCCTAAGCGAGGGACTCCCTACAATGAGCAGTTCTTC. This encodes CASTTPKRGTPYNEQFF.

The chain combines TRBV6-5 with TRBJ2-1; D tentatively reads TRBD1 or TRBD2 (6 bases each). Germline CDR1 is MNHEY and CDR2 is SVGAGI. Trimming took 5 bases from V and 10 from J, leaving 15 bases between them. CDR3 size: 13 residues. The CDR3 reads CASSTGAPGEQFF. DNA for the CDR3: TGTGCCAGCAGTACGGGGGCTCCCGGCGAGCAGTTCTTC.

Here the CDR3 DNA reads TGTGCCAGCAGCTCATGGGACAGAAAAGAAGAGACCCAGTACTTC. Encoded protein: CASSSWDRKEETQYF. The J gene is TRBJ2-5, the V gene TRBV28, with 7 nucleotides matching TRBD1. Losses at the gene ends were 6 bases for V and 3 bases for J; bases not matched to a gene: 10. The CDR3 consists of 15 residues. CDR1 and CDR2 (germline): MDHEN, SYDVKM.

This clone was seen more than once but under ten times. The chain combines TRBV7-2 with TRBJ2-3, with 12 bases that match TRBD2. CDR3 length equals 17 residues. The V segment lost 4 bases and the J segment 0 bases; nucleotides outside the gene matches: 5. The V gene's germline CDR1 is SGHTA and CDR2 FQGNSA. CDR3 sequence reads: CASSSSGTSGSTDTQYF. DNA of the CDR3: TGTGCCAGCAGCTCCTCCGGGACTAGCGGGAGCACAGATACGCAGTATTTT. The whole variable domain, filled in from reference TRBV7-2 and TRBJ2-3, reads GAGVSQSPSNKVTEKGKDVELRCDPISGHTALYWYRQSLGQGLEFLIYFQGNSAPDKSGLPSDRFSAERTGGSVSTLTIQRTQQEDSAVYLCASSSSGTSGSTDTQYFGPGTRLTVL.

In this sample, this clone turned up a few times. The V and J genes are TRBV18 and TRBJ2-5; 9 bases align to TRBD2. CDR1 and CDR2 (germline): KGHSH, LQKENI. V shed 3 bases and J 5 bases; nucleotides not matched to a gene: 10. CDR3 length: 16 residues. The CDR3 nucleotides are TGTGCCAGCTCACCCCCCGGGATAGCGGGAGAGGAGACCCAGTACTTC. Protein sequence: CASSPPGIAGEETQYF.

The chain recombines TRBV29-1 with TRBJ2-1, with D possibly being TRBD2 (5 bases). Trimming shortened V by 7 bases and J by 4 bases, and 23 bases separated the two germline ends. Germline CDR1 and CDR2: SQVTM and ANQGSEA. This CDR3 contains 16 residues. The DNA for the CDR3 is TGCAGCGCAGCAGGCGGGTCCCCTATTGGGTACAATGAGCAGTTCTTC. Protein sequence: CSAAGGSPIGYNEQFF.

This clone has a handful of counts. Written as DNA, the CDR3 is TGTGCCAGCAGTGAATATGCGGGAGTGGCGTACAATGAGCAGTTCTTC. This sequence encodes CASSEYAGVAYNEQFF. The gene calls are TRBV25-1 and TRBJ2-1; 7 bases line up with TRBD2. Germline V gives CDR1 MGHDK, CDR2 SYGVNS. This CDR3 has 16 residues. The ends lost 0 bases at V and 4 bases at J; junction bases unmatched: 6.